This T cell receptor beta chain was profiled in a study of cytomegalovirus exposure and HLA in healthy donors. The PCR used 60 Vbeta and 13 Jbeta primers. TCRdb's copy holds only in-frame clones and misses some; the assay was immunoSEQ multiplex PCR. The sample has 240,000 or so clones, about 80% seen once. This CDR3 contains 19 residues. With 0 bases clipped from V and 5 bases from J, the junction kept 12 bases outside the gene matches. Germline V gene lookup returns CDR1 SGHRS and CDR2 YFSETQ. The receptor was derived from a woman between 55 and 75 years old in good health and CMV-seropositive. V and J are TRBV5-1 and TRBJ2-1; 12 nucleotides match TRBD2. Sequencing was done on a sample of PBMCs. Written as DNA, the CDR3 is TGCGCCAGCAGCTTGGCCTTACGACTAGCGGGAGCCAGGGACAATGAGCAGTTCTTC. Translated, it gives CASSLALRLAGARDNEQFF.